These 4 T cell receptor beta chains came from one sample sequenced in a study of T cell changes during pregnancy in multiple sclerosis. The data were produced by immunoSEQ multiplex PCR, yet TCRdb's version contains in-frame clones alone and is incomplete. This sample yields about 70,000 clones, of which around nine tenths are seen a single time; approximately 1.1% belongs to the top ten. The sequences come from peripheral blood, collected in the third trimester of pregnancy. These receptors were collected from a female donor with multiple sclerosis, enrolled in a pregnancy study.

This chain uses TRBV6-4 with TRBJ2-1, with TRBD2 matching over 13 bases. The J segment lost 4 bases and the V segment lost 2 bases, leaving 2 bases of the junction unmatched. CDR1 is MRHNA, CDR2 SNTAGT, per germline. The CDR3 extends over 16 amino acids. CDR3 coding DNA: TGTGCCAGCAGTGACGGGACTAGCGGGATATACAATGAGCAGTTCTTC. Translated: CASSDGTSGIYNEQFF.

The gene calls are TRBV19 and TRBJ1-1; 11 bases are shared with TRBD1. V was pared by 2 bases and J by 2 bases, with 7 bases of the junction left unmatched. CDR3 length: 17 amino acids. Looked up from germline, CDR1 is LNHDA and CDR2 is SQIVND (reference sequence). The CDR3 DNA is TGTGCCAGTAGTATATTTGGGACAGGGGGAGGAAACACTGAAGCTTTCTTT. Its translation is CASSIFGTGGGNTEAFF.

This clone has a single count. The chain carries TRBV27 and TRBJ1-5, with 8 bases identical to TRBD1. With 5 bases clipped from V and 7 bases from J, the junction kept 10 bases outside the gene matches. Germline V lookup: CDR1 MNHEY, CDR2 SMNVEV (reference sequence). The CDR3 spans 15 residues. CDR3 nucleotides: TGTGCCAGCAGTCCCCTAGGACAGGGACGGCAGCCCCAGCATTTT. As protein: CASSPLGQGRQPQHF.

This clone was recorded once. The chain employs TRBV19 and TRBJ1-5; 7 bases match TRBD1. There are 15 residues in the CDR3. After removal of 5 bases from V and 1 base from J, the junction contained 5 bases not matched to a gene. The germline V gene has CDR1 LNHDA and CDR2 SQIVND (reference sequence). The CDR3 reads CASSSGQPSNQPQHF. The CDR3 DNA is TGTGCCAGTAGTTCGGGACAGCCGAGCAATCAGCCCCAGCATTTT.